This TCR beta chain originates from a study of human T cells and chemical hapten exposure. Study-level background: The patient population, which was mostly female, had alopecia areata, totalis or universalis.

The library labeled individual cDNA molecules by adding unique molecular identifiers to them. TCRdb fed the RACE reads into MiXCR, producing one record per CDR3 protein. The data contain 89,000 or so distinct CDR3 sequences, roughly 8.5% of them singletons. The time point here: pre-sensitization, week 0. Regarding treatment: therapeutic diphenylcyclopropenone sensitization with weekly scalp DPC. Patches went on only after blood had been drawn each time. CDR3 length equals 13 residues. Trimming removed 2 bases at V and 1 base at J, with 5 bases between. Per the germline V gene, CDR1 is SGHDN and CDR2 is FVKESK.

This sequence was found in a middle-aged man with alopecia areata. Some clones in this sample may be carry-over from other donors' samples. This chain uses TRBV14 with TRBJ1-1; no reliable D call. This specimen consisted of whole blood, obtained in connection with sensitization to the hapten diphenylcyclopropenone (DPC). CDR3 coding DNA: TGTGCCAGCAGCCAATATAGGAACACTGAAGCTTTCTTT. Translating it yields CASSQYRNTEAFF.